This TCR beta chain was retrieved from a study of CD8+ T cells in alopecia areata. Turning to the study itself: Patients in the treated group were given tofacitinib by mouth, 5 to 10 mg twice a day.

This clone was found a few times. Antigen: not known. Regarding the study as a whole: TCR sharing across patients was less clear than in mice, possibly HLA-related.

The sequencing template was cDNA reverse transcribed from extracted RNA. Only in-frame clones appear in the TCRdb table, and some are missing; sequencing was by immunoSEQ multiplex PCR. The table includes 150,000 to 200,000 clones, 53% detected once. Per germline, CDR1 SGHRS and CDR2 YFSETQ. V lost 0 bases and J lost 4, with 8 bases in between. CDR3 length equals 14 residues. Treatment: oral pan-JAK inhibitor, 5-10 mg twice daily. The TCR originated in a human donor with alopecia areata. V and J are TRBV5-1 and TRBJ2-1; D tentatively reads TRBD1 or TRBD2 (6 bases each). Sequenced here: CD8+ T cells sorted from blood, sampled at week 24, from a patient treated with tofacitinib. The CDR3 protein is CASSLEGGYNEQFF. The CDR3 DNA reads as TGCGCCAGCAGCTTGGAGGGGGGATACAATGAGCAGTTCTTC.